The clone carrying this TCR beta chain was counted at least ten times. Antigen specificity is unknown. The data belong to a study of early T cells in non-severe SARS-CoV-2 infection. General study points: Sequences matched to VDJdb favored anti-spike CD8 responses, while private and CD4 specificities were missed.

The germline V gene has CDR1 SGHTA and CDR2 FQGNSA. The CDR3 sequence is 16 residues long. The V segment lost 5 bases and the J segment 4 bases; nucleotides outside the gene matches: 10. MiXCR, applied by TCRdb to the 5' RACE reads, yields one record per CDR3 protein. The sample yields around 80,000 distinct CDR3 sequences, more than 10% seen once. The TCR sequence derives from an adult who was a healthcare worker with PCR-confirmed SARS-CoV-2 infection or an uninfected control (not recorded which). The rearrangement uses TRBV7-2 and TRBJ2-3; 9 nucleotides line up with TRBD2. Sequencing used whole blood. The CDR3 is CASSLIAGARADTQYF. The CDR3 nucleotides read TGTGCCAGCAGCCTAATAGCGGGAGCCCGGGCAGATACGCAGTATTTT.